Sequencing of this TCR beta chain was carried out in a study of shared clonotypes between healthy human individuals. Looking at the study overall: The donor pool was made up of two women and three men aged 18 to 49. A donor's plate count was three for CD4 naive and three for CD4 memory; CD8 naive had two and CD8 memory one.

The germline V and J ends were trimmed by 1 base and 4 bases, with 11 bases remaining between them. CDR1 is MNHNS, CDR2 SASEGT, per germline. This CDR3 spans 14 amino acids. Study donors comprised healthy, HIV-negative adults devoid of recent acute infection or vaccination. The assay was carried out at the deep level. Assay used: immunoSEQ multiplex PCR; TCRdb lists only in-frame clones, some missing. This table has 800,000 to 1,200,000 clones, approximately 78% appearing once. J is TRBJ2-7 and V is TRBV6-1; D is unresolved. This receptor was taken from a man aged 18-30 years in good health. Some clones in this sample may be carry-over from other donors' samples. The sequencing input was memory CD4+ T cells from PBMCs. Noted subset: CD45RA-negative fraction. CDR3 loop: CASSEGNWIYEQYF. CDR3 coding DNA: TGTGCCAGCAGTGAAGGTAACTGGATATACGAGCAGTACTTC.